This T cell receptor (beta chain) came from a study of beta chain features in type 1 diabetes. Study conclusions and caveats: VDJ junctions from type 1 diabetes patients carried fewer insertions and larger deletions. People with Type 1 diabetes carried modestly yet significantly shorter TCRB CDR3s in all four CD4+ subsets.

This clone appeared a few times. No antigen is known for it. Expressed TCRB transcripts were sequenced because the entire RNA isolate underwent reverse transcription. Assay used: immunoSEQ multiplex PCR; TCRdb lists only in-frame clones, some missing. Among about 250,000 clones listed, 11% to 15% were seen once. The V gene end was trimmed by 5 bases and the J gene end by 4 bases; junction bases not matched to a gene: 6. The germline CDR1 and CDR2 sequences are SGHTA and FQGNSA. This CDR3 has 16 residues. The chain recombines TRBV7-2 with TRBJ2-1, with 12 bases that match TRBD2. This TCR came from a middle-aged woman in good health. Sequenced material: naive CD4+ T cells from blood. The CDR3 spells CASSALAGGQYNEQFF. The CDR3 nucleotides are TGTGCCAGCAGCGCACTAGCGGGGGGACAATACAATGAGCAGTTCTTC.